This T cell receptor (beta chain) was obtained from a study of cytomegalovirus exposure and HLA in healthy donors. Study at large: Unique TCR beta sequences numbering over 100 million came from approximately 180 million T cells in an earlier analysis.

Study-level results: The study recorded 160 or so TCR beta chains that were cytomegalovirus-associated. Earlier analysis found most TCR beta V segments productive about 90% or about 30% of the time.

The CDR3 totals 13 residues. CDR1 is SGHDN, CDR2 FVKESK, per germline. V gave up 1 base and J gave up 6 bases, with 10 bases separating them. This clone occurred a few times. Its target is not known. Amplification used 60 Vbeta primers and 13 Jbeta primers. Authors' methods: In a later analysis, some 11 million of approximately 81 million unique beta chains occurred in at least two donors. Produced via immunoSEQ multiplex PCR; TCRdb's table is partial and in-frame only. That table gives V, J and clone size, and the DNA gave D and trimming. The table records approximately 160,000 clones, approximately 80% of them present only once.

J is TRBJ2-7 and V is TRBV14; D is perhaps TRBD2 (6 bases). The sample taken for sequencing was PBMCs. The source of this sequence is a woman aged 40 to 50 in good health and CMV-seropositive. The CDR3 coding sequence is TGTGCCAGCAGCCAAGCACGGGGACTCGAGCAGTACTTC. As protein: CASSQARGLEQYF.